This T cell receptor beta chain appears in the sequencing data of a study of blood T cells in healthy people across ages. Whole-study findings and limits: Long-lived donors carried more naive CD4+ cells and greater diversity than aged donors.

In its sample, this clonotype was seen many times. Its antigen is as yet unknown. Roughly 10 milliliters of peripheral blood were drawn from each donor into EDTA-treated tubes. J was trimmed by 4 bases and V by 5 bases; bases with no gene match: 7. Germline V gene sequence: CDR1 SEHNR, CDR2 FQNEAQ (reference sequence). The CDR3 consists of 14 residues. Through a sample-barcoded 5' primer and a J-beta primer mix, a second PCR was run for 7 to 11 cycles. One entry per CDR3 protein, called by TCRdb with MiXCR from the 5' RACE reads. The sample has about 1.7 million distinct CDR3 sequences, 28% seen once; the top ten hold over 7%.

This chain connects TRBV7-9 to TRBJ1-2; 7 bases align to TRBD1. The sample taken for sequencing was blood. The TCR comes from a woman under 40 in good health. CDR3 sequence (DNA): TGTGCCAGCAGCGAGCGACAGGGTGGCTATGGCTACACCTTC. This sequence encodes CASSERQGGYGYTF.